Sequencing of this TCR beta chain was carried out in a study of blood T cells in healthy people across ages. The CDR3 runs to 15 residues. Trimming cost V 7 bases and J 4 bases, with 19 bases left between them. Germline values: CDR1 SGHRS, CDR2 YFSETQ. Per individual sample, total RNA of at least 5 micrograms was extracted. A note on this clonotype: The target antigen is unknown.

Study findings and constraints: Strong correlation linked observed beta diversity and percent naive T cells. While age rose, TCR beta diversity per million T cells dropped in a roughly linear way.

Next came a second PCR, run for about 6 to 11 cycles, which used a sample-barcoded 5' primer along with a J-beta primer mix. Each CDR3 protein is one row after TCRdb ran MiXCR on the 5' RACE reads. This sample carries about 1.4 million distinct CDR3 sequences, approximately 59% of them seen once, and the ten largest clones take approximately 7%. This sequence originates from a man in his late teens or twenties in good health. The sample consisted of blood. V usage is TRBV5-1 and J usage is TRBJ2-3; TRBD2 might be the D (5 bases). CDR3 in amino acids: CASSTEGRGADTQYF. The CDR3 nucleotides read TGCGCCAGCTCGACGGAAGGGAGAGGTGCAGATACGCAGTATTTT.